The 9 T cell receptor beta chains in this list originate from one sample, sequenced in a study of T cells in Graves' hyperthyroidism and ophthalmopathy. RNA transcripts provided the source from which TCR beta CDR3 regions were amplified. First-round RT-PCR targeting the TCR CDR3 was performed with the HTBI primer set. Each CDR3 protein is one row after TCRdb ran MiXCR on the multiplex PCR reads. The sample holds more than 600,000 distinct CDR3 sequences; approximately 16% are singletons and the top ten take around 8%. Sample: blood. The receptors shown here come from a young man with Graves' hyperthyroidism.

This clonotype was seen a few times. J is TRBJ2-5 and V is TRBV27; TRBD2 aligns across 9 bases. In germline, CDR1 is MNHEY, CDR2 SMNVEV (reference sequence). The CDR3 contains 12 residues. J gave up 5 bases and V 7 bases, and 2 bases lay outside the gene matches. The chain's CDR3 is CASMSGRETQYF. CDR3 bases: TGTGCCAGCATGAGCGGGAGGGAGACCCAGTACTTC.

This clonotype has more than one count but fewer than ten. The chain carries TRBV11-3 and TRBJ2-2; D remains unclear. Germline CDR1 is SGHNT and CDR2 is YENEEA. The CDR3 has 13 residues. Trimming removed 5 bases from V and 6 bases from J, with 10 bases in between. CDR3: CASSPMVSGELFF. The CDR3 coding sequence is TGTGCCAGCAGCCCTATGGTGTCCGGGGAGCTGTTTTTT.

This chain links TRBV4-3 with TRBJ2-5; 8 nucleotides line up with TRBD2. Germline V lookup: CDR1 LGHNA, CDR2 YSLEER. J lost 2 bases, V lost 0 bases, and 2 bases had no gene match. CDR3 length equals 15 residues. CDR3 amino acids: CASSQDPSGQETQYF. Here the CDR3 DNA reads TGCGCCAGCAGCCAAGATCCTAGCGGGCAAGAGACCCAGTACTTC.

At least ten counts were recorded for this clonotype. The rearrangement joins TRBV7-2 to TRBJ2-5, with D hard to call. The CDR3 has 15 amino acids. Trimming cost V 4 bases and J 5 bases, with 17 bases left between them. Germline CDR1 and CDR2: SGHTA and FQGNSA. The CDR3 DNA follows: TGTGCCAGCAGCTCTAGACTGCTTCTCCAGGAGACCCAGTACTTC. Its translation is CASSSRLLLQETQYF.

V usage is TRBV20-1 and J usage is TRBJ1-4; weak D call: TRBD1 (5 bases). The V and J ends lost 4 bases and 0 bases respectively, with 15 bases between them. CDR3 length: 16 amino acids. Germline V lookup: CDR1 DFQATT, CDR2 SNEGSKA (reference sequence). This CDR3 is CSATAPTATTNEKLFF. The CDR3 DNA reads TGCAGTGCTACTGCCCCGACAGCCACAACTAATGAAAAACTGTTTTTT.

In its sample, this clonotype was seen once. V gene TRBV11-2 combines with J gene TRBJ2-7; D possibly corresponds to TRBD2 (6 bases). V was pared by 1 base and J by 2 bases, with 12 bases between. The length of the CDR3 is 15 residues. CDR1 and CDR2 (germline): SGHAT, FQNNGV. The CDR3 DNA reads TGTGCCAGCAGCTTAGTGGAGGGAACAACCTACGAGCAGTACTTC. The encoded protein is CASSLVEGTTYEQYF.

This clonotype has at least ten counts. The chain's CDR3 is CASSFSDYGYTF. CDR3 nucleotides: TGTGCCAGCAGTTTCTCCGACTATGGCTACACCTTC. This chain uses TRBV12-3 or TRBV12-4 with TRBJ1-2, with unresolved D. This CDR3 spans 12 amino acids. The V and J ends lost 3 bases and 3 bases respectively, with 5 bases between them.

This clonotype has a handful of counts. V and J are TRBV13 and TRBJ2-1, with D possibly matching TRBD2 (5 bases). The germline CDR1 and CDR2 sequences are PRHDT and FYEKMQ (reference sequence). The CDR3 is 13 amino acids. The V and J ends lost 4 bases and 6 bases respectively, with 10 bases between them. The CDR3 region is CASSWRTVNEQFF. The CDR3, as DNA: TGTGCCAGCAGCTGGAGGACCGTCAATGAGCAGTTCTTC.

This clonotype was counted between two and nine times. The V and J genes are TRBV6-1 and TRBJ1-5, with a possible D match to TRBD1 (6 bases). The CDR3 has 13 amino acids. The germline V and J ends were trimmed by 6 bases and 9 bases, with 15 bases remaining between them. Germline CDR1 reads MNHNS; CDR2 reads SASEGT. The CDR3 loop is CASRQDSVRPQHF. For the CDR3, the DNA is TGTGCCAGCAGGCAGGACAGCGTTCGGCCCCAGCATTTT.